This record looks at one T cell receptor beta chain sequence and its context. The sample originates from a study of control samples from healthy donors and cancer patients. With 2 bases removed from V and 5 bases from J, the gap between germline ends came to 13 bases. This CDR3 has 14 residues. Germline V gives CDR1 GTSNPN, CDR2 SVGIG (reference sequence). The data were produced by immunoSEQ multiplex PCR, yet TCRdb's version contains in-frame clones alone and is incomplete. The table lists some 7,000 clones, roughly 84% of them singletons. The chain uses TRBV30 and TRBJ2-1; the D gene is possibly TRBD1 (6 bases). Sequences were obtained from PBMCs. The TCR originated in a man between 65 and 79 years old with lung cancer. CDR3 amino acids: CAWSWGLGNNEQFF. The CDR3 DNA reads as TGTGCCTGGAGTTGGGGGCTGGGGAACAATGAGCAGTTCTTC.